A selection of T cell receptor beta chains follows, all from one sample in a study of T cells in Graves' hyperthyroidism and ophthalmopathy. TCRdb reanalysed the multiplex PCR reads using MiXCR and keeps one entry per CDR3 protein. The sample contains some 620,000 distinct CDR3 sequences, around 15% of which appear only once. The sequenced material came from blood. Receptors originate from a woman aged 25 to 39 with Graves' hyperthyroidism. Both conserved end residues are part of each CDR3. Each record gives: D gene, V gene, clone size, J gene, CDR3 DNA, CDR3 protein. D genes are given only for firm matches. Clone size, where shown, is once, few, many, or a class for clones that have expanded.

>-|TRBV28|few|TRBJ2-1
TGTGCCAGCAGCCTCCGGCCGGCCTACAATGAGCAGTTCTTC
CASSLRPAYNEQFF
>TRBD1|TRBV2|many|TRBJ1-5
TGTGCCAGCAGTGCTACACAGACAGGGGTACAGCCCCAGCATTTT
CASSATQTGVQPQHF
>-|TRBV27|-|TRBJ2-5
TGTGCCAGCAGTCGGGAGACAGGGTTTCGAGAGACCCAGTACTTC
CASSRETGFRETQYF
>TRBD1|TRBV15|many|TRBJ2-7
TGTGCCACCAGCATGGGAGGGACAGGGGACTACGAGCAGTACTTC
CATSMGGTGDYEQYF
>-|TRBV4-3|-|TRBJ1-4
TGCGCCAGCAGCCAAGGGTTTAATGAAAAACTGTTTTTT
CASSQGFNEKLFF
>-|TRBV24-1|few|TRBJ2-1
TGTGCCACCAGTTTTCCGGGACTGTACTACAATGAGCAGTTCTTC
CATSFPGLYYNEQFF
>-|TRBV18|few|TRBJ2-2
TGTGCCAGCTGCCCAGGGACTCAAGAGAACACCGGGGAGCTGTTTTTT
CASCPGTQENTGELFF
>-|TRBV19|few|TRBJ1-1
TGTGCCAGTAGTGAGGGACTTATGAACACTGAAGCTTTCTTT
CASSEGLMNTEAFF
>-|TRBV4-2|-|TRBJ2-1
TGTGCCAGCAGCCCAGGAGCCGGGACGGGGGGCACTGAGCAGTTCTTC
CASSPGAGTGGTEQFF
>TRBD1|TRBV7-9|many|TRBJ2-7
TGTGCCAGCAGCTTCCTGGACAGGCGCGACTTCTCCTACGAGCAGTACTTC
CASSFLDRRDFSYEQYF
>-|TRBV19|-|TRBJ1-1
TGTGCCAGTAGTATCACCGGGGGAATGGACACTGAAGCTTTCTTT
CASSITGGMDTEAFF
>TRBD1|TRBV18|many|TRBJ2-3
TGTGCCAGCTCACCCAGGACAGGGTCGCCAGATACGCAGTATTTT
CASSPRTGSPDTQYF
>-|TRBV20-1|-|TRBJ1-2
TGCAGTGCTATTAAAGGGGCTAGCTATGGCTACACCTTC
CSAIKGASYGYTF
>TRBD2|TRBV5-5|-|TRBJ2-1
TGTGCCAGCAGCGTAGGCGGGAGCGGTAACTACAATGAGCAGTTCTTC
CASSVGGSGNYNEQFF
>TRBD1|TRBV6-2/TRBV6-3|-|TRBJ2-7
TGTGCCAGCAGTTACACGACAGGGCCATCCTACGAGCAGTACTTC
CASSYTTGPSYEQYF
>-|TRBV3-1|many|TRBJ2-7
TGTGCCAGCAGCCAAGGGCCGACAGGCTACGAGCAGTACTTC
CASSQGPTGYEQYF
>-|TRBV6-1|few|TRBJ2-1
TGTGCCACCGACGGTAAAAATGAGCAGTTCTTC
CATDGKNEQFF
>TRBD2|TRBV4-2|-|TRBJ2-7
TGTGCCAGCAGCCTGCATTGGACTAGCGGGAGTTACGAGCAGTACTTC
CASSLHWTSGSYEQYF
>-|TRBV18|few|TRBJ2-2
TGTGCCAGCTGTGGCCCGGCGAACACCGGGGAGCTGTTTTTT
CASCGPANTGELFF
>-|TRBV5-1|many|TRBJ1-6
TGCGCCAGCAGCATTGAAGGCCCTCTCCCAAATTCACCCCTCCACTTT
CASSIEGPLPNSPLHF
>-|TRBV19|-|TRBJ2-7
TGTGCCAGTAGTATTGGGGGGAACGAGCAGTACTTC
CASSIGGNEQYF
>TRBD2|TRBV13|few|TRBJ2-5
TGTGCCAGCAGCTTCCAGCGGGATCAAGAGACCCAGTACTTC
CASSFQRDQETQYF
>TRBD1|TRBV6-1|many|TRBJ2-7
TGTGCCAGCAGTCGGGGACAGGGGGCCGAGCAGTACTTC
CASSRGQGAEQYF
>TRBD2|TRBV6-1|many|TRBJ2-1
TGTGCCAGCAGCAACACCGGGACTAGTTACAATGAGCAGTTCTTC
CASSNTGTSYNEQFF
>-|TRBV5-5|few|TRBJ1-3
TGTGCCAGCAGCTTGTATCCCAGGGCTGAAAACACCATATATTTT
CASSLYPRAENTIYF
>-|TRBV25-1|few|TRBJ1-4
TGTGCCAGCAGTGCCAGGGAATATGAAAAACTGTTTTTT
CASSAREYEKLFF
>-|TRBV29-1|-|TRBJ2-3
TGCAGCGTTGGTCGTCCTTCTAGCACAGATACGCAGTATTTT
CSVGRPSSTDTQYF
>TRBD2|TRBV6-2/TRBV6-3|many|TRBJ2-7
TGTGCCAGCAGTTATGATAGGGGGACTAGCGACTCCTACGAGCAGTACTTC
CASSYDRGTSDSYEQYF
>TRBD1|TRBV19|few|TRBJ2-2
TGTGCCAGTAGAGACAGGGTTGAGTACGGAGAAACCGGGGAGCTGTTTTTT
CASRDRVEYGETGELFF
>-|TRBV20-1|many|TRBJ1-2
TGCAGTGCTAGATTAGGTCAGGCCTATGGCTACACCTTC
CSARLGQAYGYTF
>-|TRBV29-1|many|TRBJ2-7
TGCAGCGCCCAAGGGACGGGATCCTACGAGCAGTACTTC
CSAQGTGSYEQYF
>-|TRBV12-3/TRBV12-4|many|TRBJ1-2
TGTGCCAGCAGCATACTACCCCCGGGGTATGGCTACACCTTC
CASSILPPGYGYTF
>TRBD2|TRBV7-9|-|TRBJ2-7
TGTGCCAGCAGCCCAAACTCCCGGACTAGCGGGAGCTACGAGCAGTACTTC
CASSPNSRTSGSYEQYF
>-|TRBV19|few|TRBJ1-2
TGTGCCAGCTACAGCTGGCCTGGCTACACCTTC
CASYSWPGYTF
>-|TRBV6-5|-|TRBJ2-5
TGTGCCAGCAGTTACTCCCCGACAGCAAACCCCAGACGGGAGACCCAGTACTTC
CASSYSPTANPRRETQYF
>-|TRBV6-1|many|TRBJ2-1
TGTGCCAGCAGCTCAGGAAGAGACTCCTACAATGAGCAGTTCTTC
CASSSGRDSYNEQFF
>TRBD1|TRBV20-1|-|TRBJ2-1
TGCAGTGCCACCCGGGACAGGGGACTGGGGGACAATGAGCAGTTCTTC
CSATRDRGLGDNEQFF
>TRBD2|TRBV11-1|many|TRBJ2-3
TGTGCCAGCAGCTTAGCGCTTTCTAGCGGACTCACAGATACGCAGTATTTT
CASSLALSSGLTDTQYF
>-|TRBV11-3|few|TRBJ2-1
TGTGCCAGCAGCCCGCGTAGCGGAGTAGGGGTTGAGCAGTTCTTC
CASSPRSGVGVEQFF
>-|TRBV5-4|few|TRBJ2-7
TGTGCCAGCAGCCGTGGTTTAAGCGGCTACGAGCAGTACTTC
CASSRGLSGYEQYF